This T cell receptor (beta chain) was identified during a study of blood T cell repertoires in COVID-19. Clinical histories supplied by participants themselves formed the basis of cohort assignment. Libraries were prepared by immunoSEQ multiplex PCR; TCRdb keeps only in-frame clonotypes and omits some of them. The data contain 200,000 or so clones, over 75% of them singletons. This CDR3 spans 18 amino acids. The V gene lost 5 bases and the J gene lost 2 bases, with 22 bases spanning the gap. CDR1 is SGHTA and CDR2 is FQGNSA in the germline V gene. Sequenced sample: PBMCs or T cells enriched from blood (not recorded which). The rearrangement links TRBV7-2 to TRBJ2-1, with D perhaps TRBD2 (6 bases). This TCR came from a middle-aged woman with acute COVID-19. The CDR3 spells CASSHVSRGRTTYNEQFF. The DNA for the CDR3 is TGTGCCAGCAGCCACGTGAGTCGGGGACGGACTACCTACAATGAGCAGTTCTTC.